Included here is one T cell receptor (beta chain) sequence, with context. This sample is part of a study of blood T cell repertoires in COVID-19. Study information: Samples of COVID-19 (acute and convalescent) were obtained from the United States, Italy and Spain. In each case, the material was cDNA or gDNA derived from T cells, B-cell-depleted T cells, or PBMCs.

The ends were cut back, 10 bases at V and 3 bases at J, with 13 bases in the middle. The CDR3 covers 13 residues. Produced via immunoSEQ multiplex PCR; TCRdb's table is partial and in-frame only. The sample gives 160,000 or so clones, roughly 80% of which show up once; approximately 14% is in the top ten. The sample comprised peripheral blood. The chain joins TRBV12-3 or TRBV12-4 to TRBJ2-1; TRBD1 is a possible D gene (6 bases). This TCR was sampled from a woman older than 75 with acute or convalescent COVID-19. DNA of the CDR3: TGTGCCACAGGGGTGGAATTCTACAATGAGCAGTTCTTC. Its protein product is CATGVEFYNEQFF.